The present TCR beta chain was sequenced within a study of blood T cells in healthy people across ages (dated by TCRdb to about 2015). Study-wide context: In model experiments, template switching captured roughly one uniquely barcoded TCR beta cDNA molecule for every two T cells. To avoid experimental bias, donors of different ages were spread randomly across the sequencing lanes. To track age-related changes in TCR beta repertoire diversity, the study relied on deep sequencing normalized with unique cDNA molecular identifiers. Donors were grouped into four age groups: young (average roughly 17 years), middle-aged (under 40), aged (about 60) and long-lived (about 82). For two donors (one aged 18 to 29 and one aged 80 or older), the study analyzed two additional independent replicas of 1 million unique cDNA reads from the same blood draw.

The CDR3, from cysteine to phenylalanine, totals 16 residues. The read is trimmed to its CDR3 DNA, 48 bases read in frame from base 1. At the junction V is shortened by 0 bases and J by 4 bases; bases outside the gene matches: 7. In the germline V gene (reference sequence), CDR1 corresponds to LNHDA and CDR2 to SQIVND. As regards this clonotype: This clone's antigen is unknown. One base away there is no much larger clone; base qualities are not given.

The donors were about 40 Caucasian individuals from Russia, aged 6 to 90 years, who were systemically healthy. Each donor gave approximately 10 milliliters of peripheral blood, collected into EDTA-treated Vacutainer tubes. Ficoll-Paque density-gradient centrifugation was used to isolate PBMCs, with at least 6.5 million per sample. Trizol reagent was used to extract total RNA from PBMCs, with at least 5.5 micrograms per sample. For every donor, an aliquot of PBMCs went through flow cytometry to measure the percentages of naive CD45RAhigh/CD27high T cells. Findings and caveats that apply to the study as a whole: Estimates of total diversity based on one million sequenced T cells were regarded as lower bounds and as underestimates. Conclusive comparison of naive and antigen-experienced compartments was prevented by the profiling of bulk unsorted PBMCs. The percentage of naive T cells measured by flow cytometry correlated strongly with observed TCR beta diversity. Compared with the aged group, more naive CD4+ T cells, fewer expanded clones and increased TCR diversity were shown by the long-lived group, suggesting age selection. Because the CMV infection status of the donors was unknown, age-related changes in expanded clonotypes may potentially have been confounded. As age increased, observed TCR beta diversity per million T cells dropped in a roughly linear way, and a significant reduction was already evident by age 40.

Receptor amplification or capture employed 5' RACE. The sequencer listed for this sample is Illumina HiSeq 2500. A second roughly 7 to 11 cycle PCR used a sample-barcoded 5' primer and a J-beta primer mix. A template-switch 5' adaptor carrying 12 random nucleotides introduced a unique molecular identifier onto each TCR beta cDNA molecule. At least 2.5 million CDR3-containing paired-end reads were obtained from each sample. The Mint cDNA synthesis kit, primed by a TRBC-specific oligonucleotide, was used to synthesize first-strand cDNA from all RNA. After uracil-DNA glycosylase treatment, a first 18-cycle PCR used universal primers M1SS and BC2_uni_R on all cDNA. The paper's processing steps were these. Normalization of each sample was performed by random selection of 1 million high-quality reads, each carrying a distinct molecular identifier. Instead of being binned into consensus sequences, reads with shared molecular identifiers were discarded. MiTCR, with a Q25 quality threshold and the strictest error-elimination algorithm, was used for CDR3 identification, clonotype clustering and error correction. A nonparametric unseen species model with Euler transformation was used to estimate lower-bound total TCR beta diversity. The public reads were quality trimmed at Q25 with fastp and then assembled into clones with MiXCR by TCRdb, keeping productive beta chains. Rows are unified per CDR3 protein, each entry keeping the most common DNA and genes. V and J calls and clone size were set by TCRdb, not the authors. For this sample there are about 770,000 distinct CDR3 sequences; 44% appear just once. Clones ranked in the top ten supply around 18% of the sample.

The chain links TRBV19 with TRBJ1-2, with 8 bases aligning to TRBD1. This receptor was taken from a man aged 55 to 70 in good health. The sample was blood. CDR3 protein: CASSIEGTGFFYGYTF. The nucleotides are TGTGCCAGTAGTATAGAAGGGACAGGTTTTTTCTATGGCTACACCTTC.